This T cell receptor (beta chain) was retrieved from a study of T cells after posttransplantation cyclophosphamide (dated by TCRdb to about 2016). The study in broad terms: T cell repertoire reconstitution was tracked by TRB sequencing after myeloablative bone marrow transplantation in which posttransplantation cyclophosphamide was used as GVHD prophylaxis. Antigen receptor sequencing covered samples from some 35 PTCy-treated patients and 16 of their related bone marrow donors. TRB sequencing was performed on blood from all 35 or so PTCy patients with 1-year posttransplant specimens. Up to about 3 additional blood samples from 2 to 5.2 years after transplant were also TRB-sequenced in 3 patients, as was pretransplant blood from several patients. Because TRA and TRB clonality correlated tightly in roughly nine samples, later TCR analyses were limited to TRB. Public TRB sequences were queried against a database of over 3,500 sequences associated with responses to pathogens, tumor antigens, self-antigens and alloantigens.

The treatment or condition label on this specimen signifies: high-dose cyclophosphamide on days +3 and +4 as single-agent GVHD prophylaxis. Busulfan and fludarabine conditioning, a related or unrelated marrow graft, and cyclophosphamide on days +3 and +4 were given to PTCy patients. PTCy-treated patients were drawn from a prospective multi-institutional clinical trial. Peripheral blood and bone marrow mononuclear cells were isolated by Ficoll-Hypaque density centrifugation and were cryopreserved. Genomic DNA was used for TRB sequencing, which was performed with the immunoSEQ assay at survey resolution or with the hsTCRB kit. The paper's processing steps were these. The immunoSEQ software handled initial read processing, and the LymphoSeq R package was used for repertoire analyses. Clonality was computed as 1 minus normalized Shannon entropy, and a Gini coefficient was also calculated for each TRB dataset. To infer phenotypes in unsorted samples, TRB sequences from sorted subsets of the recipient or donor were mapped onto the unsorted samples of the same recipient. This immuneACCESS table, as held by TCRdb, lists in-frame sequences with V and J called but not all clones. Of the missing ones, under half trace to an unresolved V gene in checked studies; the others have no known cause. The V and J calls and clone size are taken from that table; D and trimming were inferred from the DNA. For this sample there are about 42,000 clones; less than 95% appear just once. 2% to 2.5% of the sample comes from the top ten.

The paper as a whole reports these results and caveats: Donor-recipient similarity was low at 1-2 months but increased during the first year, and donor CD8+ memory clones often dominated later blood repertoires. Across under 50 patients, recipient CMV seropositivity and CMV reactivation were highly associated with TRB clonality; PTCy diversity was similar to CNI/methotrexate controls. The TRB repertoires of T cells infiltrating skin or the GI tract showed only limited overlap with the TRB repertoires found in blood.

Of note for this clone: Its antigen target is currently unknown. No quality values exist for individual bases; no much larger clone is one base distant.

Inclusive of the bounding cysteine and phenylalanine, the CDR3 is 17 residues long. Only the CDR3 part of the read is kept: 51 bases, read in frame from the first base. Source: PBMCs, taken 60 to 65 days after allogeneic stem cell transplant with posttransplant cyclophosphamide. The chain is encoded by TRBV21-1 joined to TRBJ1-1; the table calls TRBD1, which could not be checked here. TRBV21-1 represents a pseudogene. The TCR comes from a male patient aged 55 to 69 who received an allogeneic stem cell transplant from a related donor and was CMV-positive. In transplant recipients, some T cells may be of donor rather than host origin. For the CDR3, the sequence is CASSKALKGKGATEAFF. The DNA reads TGTGCCAGCAGCAAAGCTCTCAAGGGCAAGGGGGCGACTGAAGCTTTCTTT.